This T cell receptor (beta chain) was profiled in a study of blood T cell repertoires in COVID-19. Study overall: Donors in the United States, Italy and Spain gave samples during acute or convalescent COVID-19.

Germline values: CDR1 SQVTM, CDR2 ANQGSEA. The V segment lost 0 bases and the J segment 2 bases; nucleotides outside the gene matches: 10. There are 16 residues in the CDR3. The protocol was immunoSEQ multiplex PCR, while the TCRdb copy is restricted to in-frame clones and leaves out a portion. The sample comprises 99,000 or so clones, 65% to 90% of which are singletons, and around 4% rests with the top ten. V gene TRBV29-1 combines with J gene TRBJ2-7; 7 bases are shared with TRBD1. The TCR comes from a man over 45 with acute or convalescent COVID-19. Sequencing used peripheral blood. The CDR3 sequence: CSVEDPTSDRAYEQYF. CDR3 DNA sequence: TGCAGCGTTGAAGATCCGACATCCGACAGGGCCTACGAGCAGTACTTC.